Listed below are T cell receptor beta chains from one sample, sequenced in a study of blood T cell repertoires in COVID-19. Sequencing was performed with immunoSEQ multiplex PCR; in TCRdb, only in-frame clones are kept and a portion is missing. Of about 140,000 clones in the sample, 65% to 80% were seen once. The sample comprised peripheral blood. These receptors were taken from a woman aged 60-75 years with acute or convalescent COVID-19. The CDR3 runs from the conserved cysteine through the conserved F or W. Fields, in order: J gene, V gene, CDR3 protein.

TRBJ2-2 | TRBV4-1 | CASSQETGAGELFF
TRBJ1-2 | TRBV7-2 | CASRYNRAANYGYTF
TRBJ2-7 | TRBV2 | CASSPTYEQYF
TRBJ1-1 | TRBV18 | CASSPMDRGFWNTEAFF
TRBJ1-2 | TRBV19 | CASSTNFQRGYGYTF
TRBJ2-3 | TRBV10-3 | CAISEASGSPTQYF
TRBJ1-2 | TRBV5-1 | CASSLGQGYYGYTF
TRBJ2-7 | TRBV18 | CASSPSTGSSYEQYF
TRBJ2-5 | TRBV21-1 | CASSNHALAGWETQYF
TRBJ1-1 | TRBV27 | CASSLMAGLGTEAFF
TRBJ1-6 | TRBV19 | CASSPNTEVFWNSPLHF
TRBJ2-4 | TRBV5-4 | CASSTGGTSKNIQYF
TRBJ2-5 | TRBV4-1 | CASSQDITRAQYF
TRBJ2-5 | TRBV15 | CATSRAGTGLQETQYF
TRBJ1-1 | TRBV19 | CASNTQMNTEAFF
TRBJ1-4 | TRBV5-6 | CASTLSGIGEKLFF
TRBJ2-7 | TRBV28 | CASSFGRRAAPLRHEQYF
TRBJ2-7 | TRBV10-3 | CATTATGRFNEQYF
TRBJ2-2 | TRBV14 | CASSHYGGTNTGELFF
TRBJ2-2 | TRBV2 | CASSRRTGTTGELFF
TRBJ2-7 | TRBV7-2 | CASSPEWGFYEQYF
TRBJ1-2 | TRBV9 | CASSVDPLQGYGYTF
TRBJ2-7 | TRBV28 | CASRREYHEQYF
TRBJ1-5 | TRBV12-3/TRBV12-4 | CASSGTGNQPQHF
TRBJ2-7 | TRBV27 | CASSLNGLSGSLYEQYF
TRBJ2-3 | TRBV5-1 | CASSREVASTDTQYF
TRBJ2-3 | TRBV30 | CAWSVIDFGRNTQYF
TRBJ2-1 | TRBV12-3/TRBV12-4 | CASSFGQPGEQFF
TRBJ2-5 | TRBV12-3/TRBV12-4 | CASSPVVPGQNYF
TRBJ1-3 | TRBV28 | CASLPPMSSGNTIYF
TRBJ2-7 | TRBV28 | CASSFSGQGSYEQYF
TRBJ1-6 | TRBV5-6 | CASSSLDQGSYNSPLHF
TRBJ2-7 | TRBV7-7 | CASSLGTGVGYEQYF
TRBJ1-6 | TRBV5-6 | CASSAGTGSRNSPLHF
TRBJ1-2 | TRBV5-4 | CASSSMEGQIYGYTF
TRBJ2-7 | TRBV2 | CASSRGTSGSYEQYF
TRBJ2-3 | TRBV11-2 | CASSLGATTDTQYF
TRBJ1-5 | TRBV11-2 | CASSLATGGGQPQHF
TRBJ1-5 | TRBV30 | CAWSADSSNQPQHF
TRBJ2-7 | TRBV9 | CASSPSADPAYEQYF
TRBJ2-7 | TRBV27 | CASSLSPGAHEQYF
TRBJ1-2 | TRBV19 | CASSNPRFSGIFNGYTF
TRBJ1-2 | TRBV6-5 | CASFKEQIYGYTF
TRBJ2-3 | TRBV5-4 | CASSLLKGGADTQYF
TRBJ2-1 | TRBV6-6 | CASLAVSYNEQFF
TRBJ2-3 | TRBV5-8 | CASSLGQDWYTDTQYF
TRBJ2-7 | TRBV6-5 | CASTGRPSGEQYF
TRBJ2-3 | TRBV5-1 | CASSHNSGLAGRTDTQYF
TRBJ1-5 | TRBV5-6 | CASSLAGAGGPQHF
TRBJ2-6 | TRBV28 | CASSLLQAGANVLTF
TRBJ2-2 | TRBV10-2 | CASSVLSLTGGTGELFF
TRBJ2-5 | TRBV2 | CASSGPLGRAGETQYF
TRBJ2-1 | TRBV19 | CASSKSRGAYEQFF
TRBJ1-2 | TRBV29-1 | CSVFVEKGYTF
TRBJ1-5 | TRBV28 | CASNRDDSNQPQHF